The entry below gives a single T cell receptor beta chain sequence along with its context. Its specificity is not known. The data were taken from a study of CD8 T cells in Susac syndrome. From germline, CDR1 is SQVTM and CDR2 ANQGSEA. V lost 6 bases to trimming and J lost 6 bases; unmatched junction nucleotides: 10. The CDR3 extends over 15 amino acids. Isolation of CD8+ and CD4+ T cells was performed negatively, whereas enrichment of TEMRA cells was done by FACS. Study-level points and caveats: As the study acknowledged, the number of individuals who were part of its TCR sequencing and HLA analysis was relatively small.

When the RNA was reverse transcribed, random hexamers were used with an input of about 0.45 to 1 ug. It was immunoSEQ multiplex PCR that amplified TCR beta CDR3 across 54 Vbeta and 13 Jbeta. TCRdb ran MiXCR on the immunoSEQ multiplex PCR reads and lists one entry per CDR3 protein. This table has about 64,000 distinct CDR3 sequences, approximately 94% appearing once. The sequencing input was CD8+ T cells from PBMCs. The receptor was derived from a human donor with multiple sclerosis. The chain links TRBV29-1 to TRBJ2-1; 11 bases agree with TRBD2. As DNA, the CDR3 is TGCAGCGTCGTCCTACTAGCGGGAGTAGTCAATGAGCAGTTCTTC. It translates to CSVVLLAGVVNEQFF.